The clone carrying this T cell receptor beta chain has ten or more counts. Its antigen is as yet unknown. The sample is drawn from a study of T-cell reconstitution after alpha-beta-depleted transplantation in children. Broader study findings: The authors attributed T-cell counts and diversity one year after transplant mostly to newly produced T cells.

Unique molecular identifiers tagged the TCRbeta library. One entry per CDR3 protein, called by TCRdb with MiXCR from the PCR reads. The table records some 550,000 distinct CDR3 sequences, approximately 22% of them present only once. This CDR3 is 13 amino acids long. The V gene's germline CDR1 is SGDLS and CDR2 YYNGEE. V dropped 0 bases and J dropped 4 bases, with 7 bases sitting between them. The rearrangement links TRBV9 to TRBJ2-5; no definite D call. The sample consisted of PBMCs, mostly from graft donor cells, taken 360 days after TCRalphabeta/CD19-depleted stem cell transplant. This sequence originates from a boy in the first two years of life who had a stem cell transplant for acute myeloid leukemia, so the T cells may come from the graft donor. This CDR3 is CASSVDQRETQYF. CDR3 nucleotides: TGTGCCAGCAGCGTAGATCAGCGAGAGACCCAGTACTTC.